The 15 T cell receptor beta chains below come from one sample, sequenced in a study of shared clonotypes between healthy human individuals. Assay used: immunoSEQ multiplex PCR; TCRdb lists only in-frame clones, some missing. Found here are fewer than 550,000 clones, about 80% of them singletons; the top ten hold around 12%. Sequencing used PBMCs. These receptors all stem from a middle-aged woman in good health. Some clones in this sample may be carry-over from other donors' samples.

In this sample, this clone turned up a few times. The sample has other DNA sequences that encode this CDR3 too. V and J are TRBV5-1 and TRBJ2-7; 9 bases align to TRBD1. The length of the CDR3 is 16 residues. V dropped 2 bases and J dropped 1; count of bases not matched to a gene: 7. Germline CDR1 and CDR2: SGHRS and YFSETQ. This CDR3 reads CASSLTPGQGSYEQYF. The DNA for the CDR3 is TGCGCCAGCAGCTTAACACCGGGACAGGGATCCTACGAGCAGTACTTC. Combining the CDR3 with reference TRBV5-1 and TRBJ2-7 gives the whole variable domain KAGVTQTPRYLIKTRGQQVTLSCSPISGHRSVSWYQQTPGQGLQFLFEYFSETQRNKGNFPGRFSGRQFSNSRSEMNVSTLELGDSALYLCASSLTPGQGSYEQYFGPGTRLTVT.

The CDR3 loop reads CASSPRQGDFYEQYF. The CDR3 DNA follows: TGTGCCAGCTCACCACGACAGGGGGACTTCTACGAGCAGTACTTC. The genes are TRBV18 and TRBJ2-7, with TRBD1 matching over 9 bases. Looked up from germline, CDR1 is KGHSH and CDR2 is LQKENI. After removal of 1 base from V and 3 bases from J, the junction contained 4 bases not matched to a gene. This CDR3 has 15 residues.

V gene TRBV6-6 combines with J gene TRBJ2-7; 12 bases align to TRBD2. V was clipped by 6 bases and J by 5 bases; unmatched bases: 8. The CDR3 is 15 residues long. CDR1 and CDR2 from the germline V gene are MNHNY and SVGAGI (reference sequence). The CDR3 protein is CASSLAGGGFHEQYF. CDR3 in DNA: TGTGCCAGCAGCCTAGCGGGAGGGGGTTTCCACGAGCAGTACTTC.

On this clone itself: The sample carries other DNA sequences with the same CDR3. The chain uses TRBV9 and TRBJ2-1, with D unresolved. Trimming took off 0 bases at V and 1 base at J, with 8 bases between the two ends. Germline values: CDR1 SGDLS, CDR2 YYNGEE. This CDR3 is built from 15 residues. In DNA, the CDR3 is TGTGCCAGCAGCGTAGGGCTAGATTCCTACAATGAGCAGTTCTTC. Translating it yields CASSVGLDSYNEQFF.

The V call is TRBV19, the J call TRBJ2-5; 11 bases are shared with TRBD2. The CDR3 totals 15 residues. Trimming took 9 bases from V and 5 from J; bases not matched to a gene: 11. Per germline, CDR1 LNHDA and CDR2 SQIVND (reference sequence). This CDR3 reads CASGASGRIGETQYF. The CDR3 nucleotides are TGTGCCAGCGGGGCTAGCGGGAGGATTGGTGAGACCCAGTACTTC. Full variable domain (rest looked up from reference TRBV19 and TRBJ2-5): DGGITQSPKYLFRKEGQNVTLSCEQNLNHDAMYWYRQDPGQGLRLIYYSQIVNDFQKGDIAEGYSVSREKKESFPLTVTSAQKNPTAFYLCASGASGRIGETQYFGPGTRLLVL.

The genes are TRBV6-1 and TRBJ2-1; 7 positions agree with TRBD1. The J segment lost 8 bases and the V segment lost 2 bases, leaving 9 bases of the junction unmatched. Germline lookup yields CDR1 MNHNS and CDR2 SASEGT. The CDR3 is made up of 15 amino acids. The CDR3 nucleotides read TGTGCCAGCAGTGAACCGGGACAGTTGGGGCATGAGCAGTTCTTC. This gives the protein CASSEPGQLGHEQFF.

This sequence joins TRBV7-8 and TRBJ2-7; 7 bases map to TRBD2. Germline V lookup: CDR1 SGHVS, CDR2 FQNEAQ. The CDR3 is made up of 14 amino acids. Losses at the gene ends were 7 bases for V and 0 bases for J; bases not matched to a gene: 6. CDR3 sequence (DNA): TGTGCCAGCAACCCAGCGGGGTACTCCTACGAGCAGTACTTC. This translates into CASNPAGYSYEQYF.

The chain has TRBV30 and TRBJ2-5; no reliable D call. The CDR3 loop spans 12 amino acids. CDR1 and CDR2 (germline): GTSNPN, SVGIG (reference sequence). V was clipped by 2 bases and J by 3 bases, with 7 bases between them. CDR3 nucleotide sequence: TGTGCCTGGAGTTTCTTCGAAGAGACCCAGTACTTC. It yields the protein CAWSFFEETQYF. The full variable domain, with the rest looked up from reference TRBV30 and TRBJ2-5, is SQTIHQWPATLVQPVGSPLSLECTVEGTSNPNLYWYRQAAGRGLQLLFYSVGIGQISSEVPQNLSASRPQDRQFILSSKKLLLSDSGFYLCAWSFFEETQYFGPGTRLLVL.

The J gene is TRBJ2-7, the V gene TRBV4-1; D might be TRBD1 (6 bases). CDR3 length: 14 residues. The V and J ends lost 1 base and 0 bases respectively, with 7 bases between them. Germline-derived CDR1 and CDR2 are MGHRA and YSYEKL. CDR3 in amino acids: CASSQGDISYEQYF. The DNA for the CDR3 is TGCGCCAGCAGCCAAGGGGACATCTCCTACGAGCAGTACTTC.

The J gene is TRBJ2-7, the V gene TRBV5-8; D gene ambiguous. This CDR3 comprises 14 residues. The ends were cut back, 0 bases at V and 7 bases at J, with 14 bases in the middle. The germline CDR1 and CDR2 sequences are SGHTS and YDEGEE. CDR3 sequence: CASSLAVQIEEQYF. In DNA, the CDR3 is TGTGCCAGCAGCTTGGCGGTACAAATTGAGGAGCAGTACTTC.

The chain employs TRBV4-2 and TRBJ2-7; D might be TRBD2 (6 bases). Germline V gives CDR1 LGHNA, CDR2 YNFKEQ. Trimming pared 3 bases from V and 2 bases from J, leaving 14 bases between. This CDR3 has 15 amino acids. CDR3 loop: CASSQNLAIPYEQYF. The DNA for the CDR3 is TGTGCCAGCAGCCAGAACCTAGCGATACCCTACGAGCAGTACTTC.

This chain connects TRBV9 to TRBJ2-1; 7 bases fit TRBD2. The CDR3 has 14 amino acids. Per the germline V gene, CDR1 is SGDLS and CDR2 is YYNGEE. V gave up 3 bases and J gave up 5 bases; unmatched junction bases: 5. CDR3 in DNA: TGTGCCAGCAGCGGTGGACGGGGGGACAATGAGCAGTTCTTC. It specifies CASSGGRGDNEQFF. The variable domain in full, completed from reference TRBV9 and TRBJ2-1, reads DSGVTQTPKHLITATGQRVTLRCSPRSGDLSVYWYQQSLDQGLQFLIQYYNGEERAKGNILERFSAQQFPDLHSELNLSSLELGDSALYFCASSGGRGDNEQFFGPGTRLTVL.

The chain has TRBV7-2 and TRBJ2-1, with 7 positions matching TRBD2. CDR1 and CDR2 from the germline V gene are SGHTA and FQGNSA. This CDR3 has 16 residues. The V segment lost 0 bases and the J segment 5 bases; nucleotides outside the gene matches: 7. CDR3 region: CASSLAGRETHNEQFF. CDR3 DNA: TGTGCCAGCAGCTTAGCGGGGCGGGAGACCCACAATGAGCAGTTCTTC. The variable domain in full, with the rest retrieved from reference TRBV7-2 and TRBJ2-1, is GAGVSQSPSNKVTEKGKDVELRCDPISGHTALYWYRQSLGQGLEFLIYFQGNSAPDKSGLPSDRFSAERTGGSVSTLTIQRTQQEDSAVYLCASSLAGRETHNEQFFGPGTRLTVL.

The chain combines TRBV10-3 with TRBJ2-5; 10 bases are shared with TRBD1. Looked up from germline, CDR1 is ENHRY and CDR2 is SYGVKD. This CDR3 has 14 residues. The V gene end was trimmed by 4 bases and the J gene end by 4 bases; junction bases not matched to a gene: 3. CDR3 sequence: CAISAGTGAETQYF. CDR3 nucleotides: TGTGCCATCAGTGCCGGGACAGGGGCAGAGACCCAGTACTTC.

J is TRBJ1-2 and V is TRBV2, with a weak D call TRBD1 (6 bases). This CDR3 contains 13 residues. Germline V CDR1 and CDR2: SNHLY, FYNNEI. Trimming left V 7 bases short and J 3 bases short, with 12 bases between. The CDR3 DNA is TGTGCCAGCATGGAGGGGGATCACTATGGCTACACCTTC. Translated: CASMEGDHYGYTF.